A selection of T cell receptor beta chains follows, all from one sample in a study of CD8 T cells in ankylosing spondylitis. TCRdb fed the 5' RACE reads into MiXCR, producing one record per CDR3 protein. This sample has some 840,000 distinct CDR3 sequences, with around 11% found just once. The sequenced material came from blood, either unsorted or a sorted T cell fraction (not recorded which). The receptors originated from a male donor with ankylosing spondylitis. CDR3s include the opening cysteine and the closing phenylalanine or tryptophan. Fields, in order: clone size, D gene, J gene, V gene, CDR3 DNA, CDR3 protein. A D gene is named only where the DNA matches it firmly. Expanded clones get a size class; other rows say once, few or many, or leave the size out.

many,.,TRBJ1-3,TRBV10-3,TGTGCCATCAGTCCCTCGGGACGGAACTCTGGAAACACCATATATTTT,CAISPSGRNSGNTIYF
few,TRBD1,TRBJ1-5,TRBV6-1,TGTGCCAGCAGACCGGGACAGGGGGCAGGGGGCAATCAGCCCCAGCATTTT,CASRPGQGAGGNQPQHF
few,.,TRBJ2-6,TRBV28,TGTGCCAGCAGTTTAAGGGTCCTCTCTGGGGCCAACGTCCTGACTTTC,CASSLRVLSGANVLTF
few,.,TRBJ2-6,TRBV5-1,TGCGCCAGCAGCTTGTCTGCCTCTCCGCCAGGGGCCAACGTCCTGACTTTC,CASSLSASPPGANVLTF
.,.,TRBJ1-1,TRBV19,TGTGCCAGTAGGCCGGGGGGAAAGGGAACTGAAGCTTTCTTT,CASRPGGKGTEAFF
.,.,TRBJ1-2,TRBV7-2,TGTGCCAGCAGCTCAAAACATAGACAGCCTAGGCACGGCTACACCTTC,CASSSKHRQPRHGYTF
.,.,TRBJ2-7,TRBV4-2,TGTGCCAGCAGCCAAGTGGGGGCTCCCTACGAGCAGTACTTC,CASSQVGAPYEQYF
.,.,TRBJ2-3,TRBV20-1,TGCAGTGCTAGACAGGGACACACAGATACGCAGTATTTT,CSARQGHTDTQYF
.,.,TRBJ1-2,TRBV6-2/TRBV6-3,TGTGCCAGCAGTTACCCCCCGAAACAGACGAGCAGTGGCTACACCTTC,CASSYPPKQTSSGYTF
.,TRBD1,TRBJ2-2,TRBV20-1,TGCAGTGACCCGGGACAGGGGAAACCGAACACCGGGGAGCTGTTTTTT,CSDPGQGKPNTGELFF
.,.,TRBJ2-3,TRBV14,TGTGCCAGCAGCCCGGCCACGTCGCGGCAGTATTTT,CASSPATSRQYF
.,.,TRBJ2-5,TRBV14,TGTGCCAGCAGCCGTAGACAGTTTATCCAAGAGACCCAGTACTTC,CASSRRQFIQETQYF
.,TRBD1,TRBJ1-2,TRBV6-5,TGTGCCAGCAGGAGACAGGGAGAGGGCTACACCTTC,CASRRQGEGYTF
few,.,TRBJ2-2,TRBV6-5,TGTGCCAGCAGTTACGGAGGATCCCTGGGCGGGGAGCTGTTTTTT,CASSYGGSLGGELFF
.,.,TRBJ2-7,TRBV28,TGTGCCAGCACCCGAGACCCCCGATACGAGCAGTACTTC,CASTRDPRYEQYF
.,.,TRBJ2-5,TRBV5-6,TGTGCCAGCAGCCCCGTGGCAGGGGAAGAGACCCAGTACTTC,CASSPVAGEETQYF
few,.,TRBJ1-2,TRBV6-2/TRBV6-3,TGTGCCAGCAGAAATCCGGGACGCTCTTATGGCTACACCTTC,CASRNPGRSYGYTF